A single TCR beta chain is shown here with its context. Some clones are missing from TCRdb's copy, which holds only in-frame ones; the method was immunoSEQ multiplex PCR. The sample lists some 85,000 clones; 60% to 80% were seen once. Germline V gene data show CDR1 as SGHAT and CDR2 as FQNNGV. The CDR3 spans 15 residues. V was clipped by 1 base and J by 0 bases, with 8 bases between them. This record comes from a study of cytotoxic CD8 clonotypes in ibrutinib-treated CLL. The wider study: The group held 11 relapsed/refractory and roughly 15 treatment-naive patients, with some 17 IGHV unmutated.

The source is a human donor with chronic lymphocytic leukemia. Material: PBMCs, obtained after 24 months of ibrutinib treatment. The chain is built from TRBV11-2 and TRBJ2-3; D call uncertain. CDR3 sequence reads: CASSLGQLSTDTQYF. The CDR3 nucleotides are TGTGCCAGCAGCTTAGGCCAGCTTAGCACAGATACGCAGTATTTT.